The rows below give T cell receptor beta chains drawn from one sample of a study of circulating and synovial CD4+ cells in juvenile arthritis. The protocol was immunoSEQ multiplex PCR, while the TCRdb copy is restricted to in-frame clones and leaves out a portion. The data hold about 32,000 clones, with just under 95% observed a single time. The sequenced sample consisted of CD4+ T cells from blood. Receptors originate from a human donor with juvenile idiopathic arthritis. CDR3s include the opening cysteine and the closing phenylalanine or tryptophan. The order of the fields is V gene, D gene, clone size, J gene, CDR3 protein, CDR3 DNA. D genes are given only for firm matches. Clone size is stated in some rows and not others, as once, few, many or a class when expanded.

TRBV6-5,-,-,TRBJ2-1,CASSSRTLYNEQFF,TGTGCCAGCAGTTCCCGGACACTGTACAATGAGCAGTTCTTC
TRBV6-1,-,-,TRBJ1-4,CASSELGRGGRGEKLFF,TGTGCCAGCAGTGAACTCGGGCGGGGCGGCCGAGGAGAAAAACTGTTTTTT
TRBV28,-,once,TRBJ2-1,CASSTTDALNNEQFF,TGTGCCAGCAGTACTACTGACGCCCTTAACAATGAGCAGTTCTTC
TRBV5-4,-,-,TRBJ2-1,CASSLAATRGYNEQFF,TGTGCCAGCAGCTTGGCCGCGACTAGGGGCTACAATGAGCAGTTCTTC
TRBV6-6,-,-,TRBJ1-1,CAGRQLLNTEAFF,TGTGCCGGCAGGCAACTATTAAACACTGAAGCTTTCTTT
TRBV7-8,TRBD2,once,TRBJ2-5,CASSLAGLAGGETQYF,TGTGCCAGCAGCTTAGCAGGGCTAGCGGGAGGAGAGACCCAGTACTTC
TRBV6-5,-,-,TRBJ2-1,CASSYRRSGQGNEQFF,TGTGCCAGCAGTTACAGGAGAAGTGGGCAGGGCAATGAGCAGTTCTTC
TRBV27,-,-,TRBJ2-7,CASKRRENAYEQYF,TGTGCCAGCAAGCGCCGGGAGAATGCCTACGAGCAGTACTTC
TRBV28,TRBD1,once,TRBJ2-7,CASSLVRGGWQYF,TGTGCCAGCAGTTTGGTAAGAGGGGGCTGGCAGTACTTC
TRBV6-1,TRBD2,once,TRBJ2-3,CAIVLAGAADTQYF,TGTGCCATCGTTCTAGCGGGAGCCGCGGATACGCAGTATTTT
TRBV30,TRBD1,-,TRBJ2-7,CAWSVGTGYHEQYF,TGTGCCTGGAGTGTCGGGACAGGGTACCACGAGCAGTACTTC
TRBV15,-,once,TRBJ2-7,CATSSRRTGLKYEQYF,TGTGCCACCAGCAGCAGACGAACCGGACTGAAGTACGAGCAGTACTTC
TRBV9,-,once,TRBJ1-2,CASSVEGVRGYTF,TGTGCCAGCAGCGTAGAAGGGGTCCGGGGCTACACCTTC
TRBV2,TRBD1,-,TRBJ1-5,CASNSQGQGFGQPQHF,TGTGCCAGCAACAGCCAGGGACAGGGATTCGGGCAGCCCCAGCATTTT
TRBV29-1,-,-,TRBJ2-6,CSVFGGSGANVLTF,TGCAGCGTTTTTGGCGGCTCAGGGGCCAACGTCCTGACTTTC
TRBV14,TRBD2,-,TRBJ2-3,CASSPTSGSIQYF,TGTGCCAGCAGCCCGACTAGCGGGTCTATTCAGTATTTT
TRBV2,-,-,TRBJ2-2,CASSIYETRNTGELFF,TGTGCCAGCTCGATTTACGAGACAAGGAACACCGGGGAGCTGTTTTTT
TRBV14,-,-,TRBJ2-6,CASSRAVSSGANVLTF,TGTGCCAGCAGCCGGGCCGTTAGTTCTGGGGCCAACGTCCTGACTTTC
TRBV10-3,-,-,TRBJ1-1,CALTLRGDTEAFF,TGTGCCCTGACCCTTCGGGGAGACACTGAAGCTTTCTTT
TRBV19,-,-,TRBJ1-2,CASSSLTGSNYGYTF,TGTGCCAGTAGTTCTCTTACCGGGTCTAACTATGGCTACACCTTC
TRBV30,-,once,TRBJ1-1,CAWSGAGNTEAFF,TGTGCCTGGAGTGGGGCAGGGAACACTGAAGCTTTCTTT
TRBV10-3,-,-,TRBJ1-5,CAISESVGNQPQHF,TGTGCCATCAGTGAGTCTGTCGGCAATCAGCCCCAGCATTTT
TRBV9,TRBD2,-,TRBJ2-1,CASSALSGVRYEQFF,TGTGCCAGCAGCGCCCTTAGCGGGGTTCGGTATGAGCAGTTCTTC
TRBV7-3,-,-,TRBJ2-7,CASSLTGDTEQYF,TGTGCCAGCAGCTTAACTGGGGACACTGAGCAGTACTTC
TRBV13,TRBD1,once,TRBJ2-7,CASSFHDRGQGIYEQYF,TGTGCCAGCAGCTTCCATGATCGGGGACAGGGGATCTACGAGCAGTACTTC
TRBV7-3,TRBD2,-,TRBJ2-1,CASGSGHTNEQFF,TGTGCCAGCGGTAGCGGGCATACCAATGAGCAGTTCTTC
TRBV18,-,-,TRBJ2-7,CASSPMVTYEQYF,TGTGCCAGCTCACCAATGGTCACCTACGAGCAGTACTTC
TRBV9,-,once,TRBJ2-7,CASSVGQNYEQYF,TGTGCCAGCAGCGTAGGCCAGAACTACGAGCAGTACTTC
TRBV9,-,once,TRBJ2-5,CASSVGGYQGSETQYF,TGTGCCAGCAGCGTAGGGGGTTACCAGGGGTCAGAGACCCAGTACTTC
TRBV6-5,TRBD2,-,TRBJ2-7,CASGRGLENYEQYF,TGTGCCAGCGGTCGGGGACTAGAAAACTACGAGCAGTACTTC
TRBV29-1,-,-,TRBJ1-1,CSAGDTEAFF,TGCAGCGCCGGGGACACTGAAGCTTTCTTT
TRBV5-1,TRBD2,once,TRBJ2-5,CASSRGTSVETQYF,TGCGCCAGCAGCCGCGGGACTAGCGTGGAGACCCAGTACTTC
TRBV28,-,-,TRBJ2-4,CASSFQGSKNIQYF,TGTGCCAGCAGTTTTCAGGGGTCCAAAAACATTCAGTACTTC
TRBV2,-,-,TRBJ2-1,CASSERASQLF,TGTGCCAGCAGTGAAAGGGCTAGCCAGCTCTTC
TRBV5-1,TRBD2,-,TRBJ2-1,CASSLGLAGPNEQFF,TGCGCCAGCAGCTTGGGACTAGCGGGACCCAATGAGCAGTTCTTC
TRBV9,TRBD2,-,TRBJ2-1,CASSFRWTSEDNEQFF,TGTGCCAGCAGCTTCCGTTGGACTAGCGAGGACAATGAGCAGTTCTTC
TRBV9,-,-,TRBJ2-3,CASSFTGLSTDTQYF,TGTGCCAGCAGCTTCACAGGGCTAAGCACAGATACGCAGTATTTT
TRBV2,-,-,TRBJ2-2,CASSETRLSGELFF,TGTGCCAGCAGTGAAACTAGATTATCAGGGGAGCTGTTTTTT
TRBV28,TRBD2,-,TRBJ2-1,CASSFRGRPPNEQFF,TGTGCCAGCAGTTTCCGCGGGAGGCCACCCAATGAGCAGTTCTTC
TRBV9,-,-,TRBJ1-3,CASTTQGSGNTIYF,TGTGCCAGCACCACACAGGGTTCCGGAAACACCATATATTTT
TRBV25-1,-,-,TRBJ2-3,CASSSGYRTDTQYF,TGTGCCAGCAGTTCAGGGTACCGCACAGATACGCAGTATTTT
TRBV18,-,-,TRBJ2-7,CASSPPGDMSEQYF,TGTGCCAGCTCACCGCCAGGGGATATGAGCGAGCAGTACTTC
TRBV27,-,-,TRBJ2-7,CASSSPRRGAYEQYF,TGTGCCAGCAGTTCCCCACGCAGGGGGGCCTACGAGCAGTACTTC
TRBV28,-,-,TRBJ2-7,CASSPSRGRALDEQYF,TGTGCCAGCAGCCCTTCAAGGGGCCGGGCGTTGGACGAGCAGTACTTC
TRBV4-1,TRBD2,-,TRBJ2-3,CASRPTSGNPDTQYF,TGCGCCAGCAGACCAACTAGCGGGAATCCAGATACGCAGTATTTT
TRBV19,TRBD1,-,TRBJ1-1,CATKGRRQGPNTEAFF,TGTGCCACTAAGGGGCGCCGACAGGGTCCTAACACTGAAGCTTTCTTT
TRBV28,TRBD1,-,TRBJ2-7,CASSSTGGYYVEQYF,TGTGCCAGCAGTTCCACAGGGGGCTACTACGTAGAGCAGTACTTC
TRBV30,TRBD1,once,TRBJ1-2,CAWSALGDRAAPTF,TGTGCCTGGAGCGCTCTTGGGGACAGGGCGGCACCCACCTTC
TRBV27,-,-,TRBJ1-3,CASSSPGVENTIYF,TGTGCCAGCAGTTCCCCAGGGGTGGAAAACACCATATATTTT
TRBV4-2,-,-,TRBJ1-1,CASSQDGGREGHYTEAFF,TGTGCCAGCAGCCAAGATGGGGGACGGGAGGGCCACTACACTGAAGCTTTCTTT
TRBV5-1,TRBD2,-,TRBJ2-1,CASSLNSGSSYNEQFF,TGCGCCAGCAGTTTAAATAGCGGGAGCTCCTACAATGAGCAGTTCTTC